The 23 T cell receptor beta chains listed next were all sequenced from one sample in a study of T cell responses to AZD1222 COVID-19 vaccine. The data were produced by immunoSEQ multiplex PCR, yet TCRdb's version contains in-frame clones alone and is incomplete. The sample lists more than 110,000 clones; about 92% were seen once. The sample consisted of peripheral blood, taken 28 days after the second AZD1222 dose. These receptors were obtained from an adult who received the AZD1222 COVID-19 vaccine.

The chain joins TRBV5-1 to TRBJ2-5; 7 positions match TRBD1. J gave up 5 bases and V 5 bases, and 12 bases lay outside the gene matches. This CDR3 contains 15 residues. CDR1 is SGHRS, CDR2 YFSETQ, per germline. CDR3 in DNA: TGCGCCAGCAGTCGTCGACAGGGTAAAGTGGAGACCCAGTACTTC. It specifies CASSRRQGKVETQYF.

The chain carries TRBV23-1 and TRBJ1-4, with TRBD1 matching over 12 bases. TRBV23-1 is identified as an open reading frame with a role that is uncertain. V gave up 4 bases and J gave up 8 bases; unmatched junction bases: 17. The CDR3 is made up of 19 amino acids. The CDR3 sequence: CASSPCPGTGGPKSEKLFF. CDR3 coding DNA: TGCGCCAGCAGTCCCTGTCCCGGGACAGGGGGCCCGAAGTCGGAAAAACTGTTTTTT.

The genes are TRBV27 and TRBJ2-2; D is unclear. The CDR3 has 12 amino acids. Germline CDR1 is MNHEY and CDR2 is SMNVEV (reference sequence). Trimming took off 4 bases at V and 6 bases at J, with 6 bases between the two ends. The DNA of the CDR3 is TGTGCCAGCAGTTCTTCAGCCGGGGAGCTGTTTTTT. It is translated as CASSSSAGELFF.

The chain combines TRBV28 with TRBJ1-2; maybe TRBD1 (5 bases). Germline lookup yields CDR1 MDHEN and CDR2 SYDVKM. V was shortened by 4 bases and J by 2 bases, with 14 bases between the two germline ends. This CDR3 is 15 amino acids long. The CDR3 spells CASSYSGVPNYGYTF. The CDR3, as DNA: TGTGCCAGCAGTTATTCGGGGGTCCCAAACTATGGCTACACCTTC.

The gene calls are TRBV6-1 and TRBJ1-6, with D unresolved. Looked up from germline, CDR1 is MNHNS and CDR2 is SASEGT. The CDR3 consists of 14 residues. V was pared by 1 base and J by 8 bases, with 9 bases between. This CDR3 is CASSEVWEHSPLHF. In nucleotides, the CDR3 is TGTGCCAGCAGTGAAGTTTGGGAACATTCACCCCTCCACTTT.

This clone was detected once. This chain's CDR3 is CASGLQGNQPQHF. In DNA, the CDR3 is TGTGCCAGCGGCCTACAGGGGAATCAGCCCCAGCATTTT. The rearrangement links TRBV28 to TRBJ1-5; 7 nucleotides agree with TRBD1. Germline CDR1 MDHEN, CDR2 SYDVKM. CDR3 length equals 13 residues. Trimming cost V 8 bases and J 4 bases; bases outside gene matches: 5.

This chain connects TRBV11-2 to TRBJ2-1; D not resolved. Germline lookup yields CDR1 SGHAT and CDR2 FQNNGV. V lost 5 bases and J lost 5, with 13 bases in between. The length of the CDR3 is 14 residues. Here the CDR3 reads CASSVYSIHNEQFF. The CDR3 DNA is TGTGCCAGCAGCGTATACAGCATACACAATGAGCAGTTCTTC.

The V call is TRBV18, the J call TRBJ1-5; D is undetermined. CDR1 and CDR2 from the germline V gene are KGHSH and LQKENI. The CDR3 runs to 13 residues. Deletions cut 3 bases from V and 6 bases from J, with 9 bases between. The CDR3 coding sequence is TGTGCCAGCTCACCCACCGAAGGTCAGCCCCAGCATTTT. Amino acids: CASSPTEGQPQHF.

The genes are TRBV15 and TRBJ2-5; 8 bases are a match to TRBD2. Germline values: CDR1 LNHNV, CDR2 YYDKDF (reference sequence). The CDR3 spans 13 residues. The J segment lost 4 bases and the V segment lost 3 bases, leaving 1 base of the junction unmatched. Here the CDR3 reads CATSSGRGETQYF. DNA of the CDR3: TGTGCCACCAGCAGCGGGAGGGGAGAGACCCAGTACTTC. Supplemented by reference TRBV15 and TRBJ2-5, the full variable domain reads DAMVIQNPRYQVTQFGKPVTLSCSQTLNHNVMYWYQQKSSQAPKLLFHYYDKDFNNEADTPDNFQSRRPNTSFCFLDIRSPGLGDTAMYLCATSSGRGETQYFGPGTRLLVL.

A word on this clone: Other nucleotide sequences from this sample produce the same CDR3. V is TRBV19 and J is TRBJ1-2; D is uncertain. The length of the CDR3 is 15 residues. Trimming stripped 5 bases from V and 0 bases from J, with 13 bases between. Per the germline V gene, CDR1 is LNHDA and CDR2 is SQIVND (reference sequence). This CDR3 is CASSPDRAANYGYTF. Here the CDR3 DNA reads TGTGCCAGTAGTCCCGATCGGGCGGCTAACTATGGCTACACCTTC.

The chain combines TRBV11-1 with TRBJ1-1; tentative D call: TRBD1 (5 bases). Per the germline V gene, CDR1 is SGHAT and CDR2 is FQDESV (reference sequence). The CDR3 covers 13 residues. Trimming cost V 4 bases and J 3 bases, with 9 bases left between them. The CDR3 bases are TGTGCCAGCAGCTCTCAGGGTTACACTGAAGCTTTCTTT. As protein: CASSSQGYTEAFF.

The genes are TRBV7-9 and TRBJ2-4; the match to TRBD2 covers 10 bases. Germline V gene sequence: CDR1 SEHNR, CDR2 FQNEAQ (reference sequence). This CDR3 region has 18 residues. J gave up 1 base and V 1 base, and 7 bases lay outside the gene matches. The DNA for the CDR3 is TGTGCCAGCAGCTTAGGGGCTAGCGGGGGAGAGGCCAAAAACATTCAGTACTTC. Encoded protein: CASSLGASGGEAKNIQYF.

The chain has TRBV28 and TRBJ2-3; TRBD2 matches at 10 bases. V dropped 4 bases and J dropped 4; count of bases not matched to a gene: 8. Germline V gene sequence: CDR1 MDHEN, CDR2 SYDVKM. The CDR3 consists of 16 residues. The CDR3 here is CASSSPRTSGSDTQYF. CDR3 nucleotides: TGTGCCAGCAGTTCCCCTCGGACTAGCGGTTCAGATACGCAGTATTTT.

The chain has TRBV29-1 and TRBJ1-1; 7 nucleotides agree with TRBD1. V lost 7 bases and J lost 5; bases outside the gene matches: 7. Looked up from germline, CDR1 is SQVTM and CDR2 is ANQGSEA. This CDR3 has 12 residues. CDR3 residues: CSATTGRTEAFF. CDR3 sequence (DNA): TGCAGCGCTACGACAGGGCGGACTGAAGCTTTCTTT. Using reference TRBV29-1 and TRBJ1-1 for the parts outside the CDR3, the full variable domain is SAVISQKPSRDICQRGTSLTIQCQVDSQVTMMFWYRQQPGQSLTLIATANQGSEATYESGFVIDKFPISRPNLTFSTLTVSNMSPEDSSIYLCSATTGRTEAFFGQGTRLTVV.

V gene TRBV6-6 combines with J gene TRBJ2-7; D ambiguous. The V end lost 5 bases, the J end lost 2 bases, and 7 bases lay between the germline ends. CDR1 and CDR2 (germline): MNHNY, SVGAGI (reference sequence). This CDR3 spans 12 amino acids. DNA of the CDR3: TGTGCCAGCAGTCCTTCCACCTACGAGCAGTACTTC. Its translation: CASSPSTYEQYF.

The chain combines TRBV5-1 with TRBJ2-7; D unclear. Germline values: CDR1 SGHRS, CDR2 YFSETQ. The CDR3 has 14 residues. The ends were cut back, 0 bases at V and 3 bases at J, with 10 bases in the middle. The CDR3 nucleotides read TGCGCCAGCAGCTTGGATGGCGTTAACTACGAGCAGTACTTC. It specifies CASSLDGVNYEQYF.

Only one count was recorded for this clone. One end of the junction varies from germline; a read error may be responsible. CDR3 bases: TGTGTCAGCAGTTACAACTCCTACGAGCAGTACTTC. Translated, it gives CVSSYNSYEQYF. This rearrangement joins TRBV6-5 to TRBJ2-7; no clear D gene. The CDR3 has 12 residues. In germline, CDR1 is MNHEY, CDR2 SVGAGI.

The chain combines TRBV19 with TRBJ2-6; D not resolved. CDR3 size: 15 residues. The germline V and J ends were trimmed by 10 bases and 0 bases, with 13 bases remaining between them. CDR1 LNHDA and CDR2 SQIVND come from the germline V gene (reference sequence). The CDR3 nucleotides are TGTGCCACTCTTGAGGCTAGCTCTGGGGCCAACGTCCTGACTTTC. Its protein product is CATLEASSGANVLTF.

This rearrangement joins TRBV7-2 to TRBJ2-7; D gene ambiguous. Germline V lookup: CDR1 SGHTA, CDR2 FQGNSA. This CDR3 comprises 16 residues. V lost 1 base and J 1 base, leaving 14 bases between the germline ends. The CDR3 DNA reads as TGTGCCAGCAGCTTAGAGGGCGGCCCCGTATCCTACGAGCAGTACTTC. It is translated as CASSLEGGPVSYEQYF.

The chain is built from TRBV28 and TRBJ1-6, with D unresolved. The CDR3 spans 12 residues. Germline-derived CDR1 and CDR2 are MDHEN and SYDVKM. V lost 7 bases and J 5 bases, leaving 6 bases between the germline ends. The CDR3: CASTSNNSPLHF. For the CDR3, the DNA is TGTGCCAGCACCAGCAATAATTCACCCCTCCACTTT.

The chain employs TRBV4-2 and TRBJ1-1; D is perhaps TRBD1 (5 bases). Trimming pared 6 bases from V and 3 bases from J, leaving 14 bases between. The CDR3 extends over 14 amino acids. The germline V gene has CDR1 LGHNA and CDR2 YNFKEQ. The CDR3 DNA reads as TGTGCCAGCAGTTCTCAGGGTCCTCACACTGAAGCTTTCTTT. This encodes CASSSQGPHTEAFF.

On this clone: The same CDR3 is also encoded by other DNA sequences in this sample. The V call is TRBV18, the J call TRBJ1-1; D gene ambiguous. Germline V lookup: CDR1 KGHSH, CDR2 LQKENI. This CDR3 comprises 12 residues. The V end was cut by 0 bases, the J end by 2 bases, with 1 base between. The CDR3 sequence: CASSPPNTEAFF. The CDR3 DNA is TGTGCCAGCTCACCACCCAACACTGAAGCTTTCTTT.

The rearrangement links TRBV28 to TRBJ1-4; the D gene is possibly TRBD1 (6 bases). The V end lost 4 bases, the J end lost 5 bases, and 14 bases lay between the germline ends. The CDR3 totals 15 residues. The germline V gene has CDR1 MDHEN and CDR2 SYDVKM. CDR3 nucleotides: TGTGCCAGCAGTTCCCGGACAGTTTCAAATGAAAAACTGTTTTTT. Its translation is CASSSRTVSNEKLFF.